This T cell receptor (beta chain) was identified in a study of cytomegalovirus exposure and HLA in healthy donors. PCR involved 60 Vbeta and 13 Jbeta primers. TCRdb's table, derived via immunoSEQ multiplex PCR, lists solely in-frame clones and lacks some. The sample consists of approximately 170,000 clones, 60% to 80% of them appearing once. Per germline, CDR1 LGHNA and CDR2 YSLEER. This CDR3 is 15 amino acids long. V gave up 1 base and J gave up 3 bases, with 10 bases separating them. Remarks on this clone: Its antigen remains unknown.

General study findings and limits: Follow-up analysis later connected one missense variant in DCLRE1C with trimming of TCR beta V- and J-genes. It was reported that TCR beta sequences correctly inferred the HLA-A and HLA-B alleles for most subjects.

This rearrangement joins TRBV4-3 to TRBJ1-5; the D gene is possibly TRBD1 (6 bases). The sequenced sample consisted of PBMCs. The source of this sequence is a female donor in good health and CMV-seronegative. The CDR3: CASSQATGYNQPQHF. DNA for the CDR3: TGCGCCAGCAGCCAAGCAACAGGGTACAATCAGCCCCAGCATTTT.